This TCR beta chain appears in the sequencing data of a study of cytomegalovirus exposure and HLA in healthy donors. Background on the study: A subsequent analysis reported that the roughly 120 validation repertoires were produced on the same platform that had also been used for the 666 first-cohort repertoires.

Study-wide findings and caveats: Researchers counted around 170 TCR beta chains as cytomegalovirus-associated. Rare TCR sequences dominated, though some public TCRs recurred in many donors.

Assay used: immunoSEQ multiplex PCR; TCRdb lists only in-frame clones, some missing. The sample lists about 240,000 clones; 85% to 90% were seen once. Concerning this clone: What it binds is unknown.

The J segment lost 7 bases and the V segment lost 1 base, leaving 11 bases of the junction unmatched. CDR1 and CDR2 from the germline V gene are SGHNT and YENEEA. The length of the CDR3 is 17 residues. The donors were part of the validation cohort, which consisted of roughly 110 subjects and was separate from the first cohort of 666 subjects. This TCR was sampled from a man between 18 and 35 years old in good health and CMV-seronegative. The chain recombines TRBV11-3 with TRBJ2-2, with 8 bases aligning to TRBD2. Sequences were obtained from PBMCs. In nucleotides, the CDR3 is TGTGCCAGCAGCTTAGGCCTCAAGGCAGCGGGAGACGGGGAGCTGTTTTTT. Protein: CASSLGLKAAGDGELFF.